One sample yielded the 31 T cell receptor beta chains listed below, sequenced in a study of shared clonotypes between healthy human individuals. The protocol was immunoSEQ multiplex PCR, while the TCRdb copy is restricted to in-frame clones and leaves out a portion. The data contain 2 million to 3 million clones, approximately 93% of them seen just once; the ten biggest clones take up roughly 0.36%. Sequencing was performed on naive CD4+ T cells from PBMCs. Subset denoted: CD45RA+ positively selected. The receptors originated from a man younger than 30 in good health. Some clones in this sample may be carry-over from other donors' samples.

This clone has a single count. This chain joins TRBV18 and TRBJ2-2; D is perhaps TRBD1 (6 bases). This CDR3 comprises 16 residues. Germline V gene sequence: CDR1 KGHSH, CDR2 LQKENI. V lost 3 bases to trimming and J lost 6 bases, with 17 bases between them. CDR3 region: CASSPQGKGVAGELFF. The CDR3 DNA reads TGTGCCAGCTCACCTCAGGGGAAGGGCGTCGCCGGGGAGCTGTTTTTT.

The chain uses TRBV19 and TRBJ1-2; TRBD1 aligns across 7 bases. With 3 bases clipped from V and 7 bases from J, the junction kept 5 bases outside the gene matches. The CDR3 has 13 amino acids. Per the germline V gene, CDR1 is LNHDA and CDR2 is SQIVND (reference sequence). The CDR3 coding sequence is TGTGCCAGTAGTATGCAACAGGGGACTGGCTACACCTTC. Amino acids: CASSMQQGTGYTF.

The rearrangement joins TRBV28 to TRBJ1-5; D uncertain. This CDR3 has 12 amino acids. The germline gives CDR1 MDHEN, CDR2 SYDVKM. Trimming left V 8 bases short and J 7 bases short, with 12 bases between. The CDR3 reads CASRRIGQPQHF. CDR3 bases: TGTGCCAGCCGACGGATAGGGCAGCCCCAGCATTTT.

V usage is TRBV5-4 and J usage is TRBJ2-2; TRBD2 matches 11 bases. This CDR3 contains 18 residues. The V gene's germline CDR1 is SGHNT and CDR2 YYREEE (reference sequence). V lost 0 bases, J lost 4 bases, and 8 bases stayed unmatched. CDR3 in DNA: TGTGCCAGCAGCTTGGGCCTAGCGGGAGGTCGTATCACCGGGGAGCTGTTTTTT. Amino acids: CASSLGLAGGRITGELFF.

The chain links TRBV7-2 to TRBJ2-3; D is uncertain. The CDR3 has 14 amino acids. Germline lookup yields CDR1 SGHTA and CDR2 FQGNSA. The V gene lost 3 bases and the J gene lost 2 bases, with 9 bases spanning the gap. Here the CDR3 DNA reads TGTGCCAGCAGCTTTGACTGGAACACAGATACGCAGTATTTT. Its protein is CASSFDWNTDTQYF. The complete variable domain, with remaining parts taken from reference TRBV7-2 and TRBJ2-3, reads GAGVSQSPSNKVTEKGKDVELRCDPISGHTALYWYRQSLGQGLEFLIYFQGNSAPDKSGLPSDRFSAERTGGSVSTLTIQRTQQEDSAVYLCASSFDWNTDTQYFGPGTRLTVL.

The chain uses TRBV15 and TRBJ2-7; no reliable D call. The CDR3 loop spans 13 amino acids. Germline CDR1 reads LNHNV; CDR2 reads YYDKDF (reference sequence). V lost 0 bases, J lost 7 bases, and 10 bases lay in between. In nucleotides, the CDR3 is TGTGCCACCAGCAGAGATCTTGACGCGGAGCAGTACTTC. Encoded protein: CATSRDLDAEQYF.

J is TRBJ2-6 and V is TRBV30, with 7 bases fitting TRBD2. V was clipped by 4 bases and J by 0 bases; unmatched bases: 3. CDR3 length: 15 amino acids. In germline, CDR1 is GTSNPN, CDR2 SVGIG (reference sequence). In DNA, the CDR3 is TGTGCCTGGATCGGGGGGTACTCTGGGGCCAACGTCCTGACTTTC. Protein: CAWIGGYSGANVLTF.

CDR3 sequence (DNA): TGTGCCAGTAGTAATACAGCGGCCTACGAGCAGTACTTC. Protein product: CASSNTAAYEQYF. The V call is TRBV19, the J call TRBJ2-7, with D maybe TRBD2 (5 bases). Trimming pared 4 bases from V and 2 bases from J, leaving 9 bases between. The CDR3 loop spans 13 amino acids. Germline V gene sequence: CDR1 LNHDA, CDR2 SQIVND (reference sequence).

The genes are TRBV9 and TRBJ1-3, with D uncertain. This CDR3 region has 15 residues. Trimming cost V 0 bases and J 0 bases, with 7 bases left between them. The germline V gene has CDR1 SGDLS and CDR2 YYNGEE. CDR3 in amino acids: CASSVVAASGNTIYF. Written as DNA, the CDR3 is TGTGCCAGCAGCGTAGTGGCAGCCTCTGGAAACACCATATATTTT.

The chain joins TRBV4-2 to TRBJ2-6; D unclear. The CDR3 has 19 residues. The V end lost 4 bases, the J end lost 0 bases, and 19 bases lay between the germline ends. Germline CDR1 is LGHNA and CDR2 is YNFKEQ. The CDR3 DNA reads as TGTGCCAGCAGCCCAGGAGCATGGCATCCCCGCTCTGGGGCCAACGTCCTGACTTTC. Translated, it gives CASSPGAWHPRSGANVLTF.

The V and J genes are TRBV27 and TRBJ1-1; 7 bases match TRBD1. CDR1 MNHEY and CDR2 SMNVEV come from the germline V gene (reference sequence). Trimming cost V 10 bases and J 1 base; bases outside gene matches: 9. The CDR3 is made up of 14 amino acids. CDR3 residues: CATKRGPGNTEAFF. The CDR3 coding sequence is TGTGCCACCAAAAGGGGGCCAGGGAACACTGAAGCTTTCTTT.

This chain connects TRBV5-1 to TRBJ2-1; 7 bases fit TRBD2. The CDR3 extends over 18 amino acids. J gave up 6 bases and V 2 bases, and 17 bases lay outside the gene matches. Germline lookup yields CDR1 SGHRS and CDR2 YFSETQ. The CDR3 region is CASSFFRASGPPFNEQFF. CDR3 DNA: TGCGCCAGCAGCTTCTTTAGGGCTAGCGGACCTCCGTTCAATGAGCAGTTCTTC.

As for this clone: Other DNA sequences from this sample encode an identical CDR3 as well. The rearrangement joins TRBV28 to TRBJ1-2; D remains unclear. The V end lost 6 bases, the J end lost 8 bases, and 10 bases lay between the germline ends. This CDR3 spans 11 amino acids. Germline values: CDR1 MDHEN, CDR2 SYDVKM. The CDR3 region has the DNA TGTGCCAGCAGGGCTGAAGGGGGCTACACCTTC. Encoded protein: CASRAEGGYTF.

The rearrangement links TRBV11-3 to TRBJ2-5; the D call may be TRBD1 or TRBD2 (5 bases each). CDR1 and CDR2 (germline): SGHNT, YENEEA. The CDR3 loop spans 14 amino acids. The V end was cut by 5 bases, the J end by 5 bases, with 15 bases between. The CDR3 DNA follows: TGTGCCAGCAGCCCCCGAGGGGATCGGGAGACCCAGTACTTC. Protein: CASSPRGDRETQYF.

This sequence joins TRBV10-3 and TRBJ2-3, with D maybe TRBD2 (6 bases). The germline V gene encodes CDR1 ENHRY and CDR2 SYGVKD. The V and J ends lost 7 bases and 5 bases respectively, with 13 bases between them. The CDR3 is made up of 13 amino acids. The CDR3: CAIKEAGRDTQYF. CDR3 nucleotide sequence: TGTGCCATCAAGGAGGCGGGACGAGATACGCAGTATTTT.

Concerning this clone itself: Other DNA sequences within the sample encode an identical CDR3. The rearrangement joins TRBV28 to TRBJ1-2, with D tentatively TRBD1 (5 bases). The CDR3 totals 14 residues. Germline CDR1 is MDHEN and CDR2 is SYDVKM. Trimming cost V 2 bases and J 4 bases, with 11 bases left between them. CDR3 DNA sequence: TGTGCCAGCAGTTTACTAGGGCAGGGCTATGGCTACACCTTC. Translating it yields CASSLLGQGYGYTF.

The chain carries TRBV5-1 and TRBJ2-2; 7 nucleotides line up with TRBD2. J was trimmed by 4 bases and V by 0 bases; bases with no gene match: 12. The CDR3 has 18 residues. Germline V lookup: CDR1 SGHRS, CDR2 YFSETQ. CDR3 nucleotides: TGCGCCAGCAGCTTGGCCTCTGCGGGAGAGTCCCCCACCGGGGAGCTGTTTTTT. It codes for CASSLASAGESPTGELFF.

The chain carries TRBV27 and TRBJ2-7, with a possible D match to TRBD2 (6 bases). Germline V gene lookup returns CDR1 MNHEY and CDR2 SMNVEV (reference sequence). The CDR3 consists of 12 residues. V was trimmed by 8 bases and J by 6 bases, leaving 14 bases between them. CDR3 nucleotide sequence: TGTGCCAGCCGAGGGACTCTGGCCGAGCAGTACTTC. This codes for CASRGTLAEQYF.

The table lists this clone with a count of one. The chain joins TRBV10-2 to TRBJ2-3; TRBD2 aligns across 7 bases. Trimming removed 3 bases from V and 0 bases from J; junction bases left unmatched: 6. In germline, CDR1 is WSHSY, CDR2 SAAADI. The CDR3 runs to 16 residues. The CDR3 loop is CASSERPSGSTDTQYF. CDR3 DNA sequence: TGCGCCAGCAGTGAAAGGCCTAGCGGTAGCACAGATACGCAGTATTTT.

The V call is TRBV7-8, the J call TRBJ2-2; D is unclear. V gave up 5 bases and J gave up 7 bases, with 11 bases separating them. Per germline, CDR1 SGHVS and CDR2 FQNEAQ. CDR3 length: 13 residues. This chain's CDR3 is CASSINLFGELFF. The CDR3, as DNA: TGTGCCAGCAGCATTAATTTGTTCGGGGAGCTGTTTTTT.

This chain uses TRBV2 with TRBJ1-4; 8 bases align to TRBD1. V lost 3 bases, J lost 6 bases, and 12 bases stayed unmatched. CDR1 and CDR2 (germline): SNHLY, FYNNEI. CDR3 length: 17 residues. CDR3 region: CASSDGRGRRGDEKLFF. CDR3 in DNA: TGTGCCAGCAGTGATGGCAGGGGGCGGCGGGGCGATGAAAAACTGTTTTTT.

The rearrangement links TRBV6-1 to TRBJ1-5; 7 bases are shared with TRBD1. Germline trimming cut 7 bases from V and 0 bases from J; bases unmatched to any gene: 3. The germline V gene has CDR1 MNHNS and CDR2 SASEGT. The length of the CDR3 is 14 residues. DNA of the CDR3: TGTGCCAGCATTCGGGACAGTAGCAATCAGCCCCAGCATTTT. This encodes CASIRDSSNQPQHF.

This clone was picked up one time. The chain combines TRBV5-1 with TRBJ2-5, with D possibly matching TRBD1 (6 bases). Trimming shortened V by 4 bases and J by 5 bases, and 15 bases separated the two germline ends. Germline V gene sequence: CDR1 SGHRS, CDR2 YFSETQ. The CDR3 is made up of 14 amino acids. The CDR3 spells CASSTQGLLETQYF. CDR3 sequence (DNA): TGCGCCAGCAGCACACAGGGATTACTCGAGACCCAGTACTTC.

The chain is built from TRBV7-8 and TRBJ1-5, with a weak D call TRBD1 (5 bases). The CDR3 is 15 residues long. Germline CDR1 and CDR2: SGHVS and FQNEAQ. Trimming stripped 5 bases from V and 1 base from J, with 12 bases between. For the CDR3, the DNA is TGTGCCAGCAGCAAATCCGACAGCAGCAATCAGCCCCAGCATTTT. The encoded protein is CASSKSDSSNQPQHF.

The chain recombines TRBV2 with TRBJ2-7; the match to TRBD2 covers 7 bases. CDR1 is SNHLY and CDR2 is FYNNEI in the germline V gene. Trimming cost V 0 bases and J 2 bases; bases outside gene matches: 13. CDR3 length: 18 amino acids. The CDR3 reads CASSEAQVPQGGTYEQYF. The CDR3 DNA follows: TGTGCCAGCAGTGAAGCACAAGTCCCGCAGGGAGGGACCTACGAGCAGTACTTC.

The chain is built from TRBV7-2 and TRBJ2-2; tentatively, D is TRBD2 (6 bases). Germline CDR1 reads SGHTA; CDR2 reads FQGNSA. V was shortened by 5 bases and J by 2 bases, with 18 bases between the two germline ends. This CDR3 has 17 amino acids. CDR3 amino acids: CASSQYRGTRNTGELFF. DNA for the CDR3: TGTGCCAGCAGCCAGTATCGGGGGACCCGAAACACCGGGGAGCTGTTTTTT.

This chain links TRBV11-2 with TRBJ1-1, with unresolved D. Looked up from germline, CDR1 is SGHAT and CDR2 is FQNNGV. V was trimmed by 5 bases and J by 0 bases, leaving 13 bases between them. The CDR3 covers 15 residues. The CDR3 DNA reads as TGTGCCAGCAGCGGAGCTAGATATATGAACACTGAAGCTTTCTTT. This gives the protein CASSGARYMNTEAFF.

The gene calls are TRBV29-1 and TRBJ1-2; no clear D gene. The V and J ends lost 1 base and 2 bases respectively, with 8 bases between them. The CDR3 is made up of 13 amino acids. CDR1 and CDR2 from the germline V gene are SQVTM and ANQGSEA. CDR3 coding DNA: TGCAGCGTTGAAGGGAGCAGAAACTATGGCTACACCTTC. This gives the protein CSVEGSRNYGYTF.

The genes are TRBV6-5 and TRBJ1-3; 7 bases agree with TRBD1. Germline CDR1 reads MNHEY; CDR2 reads SVGAGI. The V gene end was trimmed by 6 bases and the J gene end by 8 bases; junction bases not matched to a gene: 10. This CDR3 comprises 14 residues. The CDR3 bases are TGTGCCAGCAGCATCGACAGGGTTGGGGACACCATATATTTT. This gives the protein CASSIDRVGDTIYF.

The V gene is TRBV28, the J gene TRBJ2-6; D is unresolved. Germline V gene sequence: CDR1 MDHEN, CDR2 SYDVKM. The CDR3 is 17 amino acids. V lost 3 bases to trimming and J lost 0 bases, with 12 bases between them. CDR3 sequence reads: CASSLPPATSGANVLTF. The CDR3 nucleotides read TGTGCCAGCAGTTTGCCGCCGGCCACCTCTGGGGCCAACGTCCTGACTTTC.

The V call is TRBV21-1, the J call TRBJ2-7; the table names TRBD1, a call not compared with the DNA. TRBV21-1 is flagged as a pseudogene. This CDR3 has 14 amino acids. CDR3: CASPGQGWSYEQYF. DNA for the CDR3: TGTGCCAGTCCAGGACAGGGGTGGTCCTACGAGCAGTACTTC.